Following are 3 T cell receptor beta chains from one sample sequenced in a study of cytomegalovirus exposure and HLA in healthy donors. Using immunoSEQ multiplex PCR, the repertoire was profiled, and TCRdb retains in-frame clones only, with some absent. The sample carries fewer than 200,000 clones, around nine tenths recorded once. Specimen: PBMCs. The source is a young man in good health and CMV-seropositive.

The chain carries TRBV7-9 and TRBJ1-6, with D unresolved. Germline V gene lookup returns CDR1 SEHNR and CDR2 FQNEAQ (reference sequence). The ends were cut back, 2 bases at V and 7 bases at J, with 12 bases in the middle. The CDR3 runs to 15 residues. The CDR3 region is CASSLSGWENSPLHF. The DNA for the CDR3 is TGTGCCAGCAGCTTATCCGGATGGGAGAATTCACCCCTCCACTTT.

The CDR3 nucleotides are TGTGCCAGCAGCCAAGTCCATACGTTGGGCTACTTTAGCTCCTACAATGAGCAGTTCTTC. This translates into CASSQVHTLGYFSSYNEQFF. J is TRBJ2-1 and V is TRBV14; no reliable D call. The CDR3 totals 20 residues. The V end was cut by 1 base, the J end by 0 bases, with 22 bases between. Per the germline V gene, CDR1 is SGHDN and CDR2 is FVKESK.

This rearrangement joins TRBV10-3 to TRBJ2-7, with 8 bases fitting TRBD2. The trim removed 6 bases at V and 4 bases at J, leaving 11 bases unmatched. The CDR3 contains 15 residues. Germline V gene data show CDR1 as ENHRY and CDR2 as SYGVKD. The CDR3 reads CAISPVASGSYEQYF. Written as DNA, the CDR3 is TGTGCCATCAGCCCCGTCGCGAGCGGGAGTTACGAGCAGTACTTC.